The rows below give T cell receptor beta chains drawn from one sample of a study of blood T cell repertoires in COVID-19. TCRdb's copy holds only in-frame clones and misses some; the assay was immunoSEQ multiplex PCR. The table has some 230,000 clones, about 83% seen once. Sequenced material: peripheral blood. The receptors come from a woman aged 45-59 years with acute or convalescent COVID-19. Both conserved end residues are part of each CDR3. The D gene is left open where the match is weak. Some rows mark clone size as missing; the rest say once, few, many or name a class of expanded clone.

CDR3nt: TGTGCCAGCTTCCTTCGGGGGGCTAATTCACCCCTCCACTTT
CDR3aa: CASFLRGANSPLHF
v_gene: TRBV2
abundance: NA
d_gene: NA
j_gene: TRBJ1-6

CDR3nt: TGTGCCAGCAGCGTAGGGACAGGGGGTCCACAGCCCCAGCATTTT
CDR3aa: CASSVGTGGPQPQHF
v_gene: TRBV9
abundance: NA
d_gene: TRBD1
j_gene: TRBJ1-5

CDR3nt: TGTGCCAGTACAAACCAGGGGGTTTACGAGCAGTACTTC
CDR3aa: CASTNQGVYEQYF
v_gene: TRBV19
abundance: NA
d_gene: TRBD1
j_gene: TRBJ2-7

CDR3nt: TGCGCCAGCAGCCAAGAGTTTGGGACTAGCGGCTTGGTGGGCACAGATACGCAGTATTTT
CDR3aa: CASSQEFGTSGLVGTDTQYF
v_gene: TRBV4-1
abundance: few
d_gene: TRBD2
j_gene: TRBJ2-3

CDR3nt: TGTGCCAGCAGCTTATGGAGCGGGGTGGGGAATTCACCCCTCCACTTT
CDR3aa: CASSLWSGVGNSPLHF
v_gene: TRBV7-9
abundance: few
d_gene: NA
j_gene: TRBJ1-6

CDR3nt: TGTGCCAGTAGGCGGGGGCTGAACACTGAAGCTTTCTTT
CDR3aa: CASRRGLNTEAFF
v_gene: TRBV19
abundance: few
d_gene: NA
j_gene: TRBJ1-1

CDR3nt: TGTGCCAGCAGCCAAGATATTTGGAGACAGGGGGAAGGCTACACCTTC
CDR3aa: CASSQDIWRQGEGYTF
v_gene: TRBV3-1/TRBV3-2
abundance: NA
d_gene: TRBD1
j_gene: TRBJ1-2

CDR3nt: TGTGCCATAGGGGAGGGACAGGATTTGAGCGAGACCCAGTACTTC
CDR3aa: CAIGEGQDLSETQYF
v_gene: TRBV10-3
abundance: once
d_gene: NA
j_gene: TRBJ2-5

CDR3nt: TGTGCCAGCAGCTTAGAAGTCCTGACAGGGGAGACCCAGTACTTC
CDR3aa: CASSLEVLTGETQYF
v_gene: TRBV7-9
abundance: NA
d_gene: TRBD1
j_gene: TRBJ2-5

CDR3nt: TGTGCCAGCAGAGACTCAGGGATCTCTGGAAACACCATATATTTT
CDR3aa: CASRDSGISGNTIYF
v_gene: TRBV5-4
abundance: NA
d_gene: NA
j_gene: TRBJ1-3

CDR3nt: TGTGCCAGCAGTTTTAGCCTTCCTAGCGGGGGGCAGGGGACCCAGTACTTC
CDR3aa: CASSFSLPSGGQGTQYF
v_gene: TRBV28
abundance: once
d_gene: TRBD2
j_gene: TRBJ2-5

CDR3nt: TGTGCCAGCAGCGCGGGGGGCAGCTCCTACAATGAGCAGTTCTTC
CDR3aa: CASSAGGSSYNEQFF
v_gene: TRBV5-5
abundance: once
d_gene: TRBD2
j_gene: TRBJ2-1

CDR3nt: TGTGCCACCAGCAGAGATGGGCCCCGAACAAACACCGGGGAGCTGTTTTTT
CDR3aa: CATSRDGPRTNTGELFF
v_gene: TRBV15
abundance: few
d_gene: NA
j_gene: TRBJ2-2

CDR3nt: TGTGCCAGCAGCGTGACTAGCGGGAGGGCCGCTAATGAGCAGTTCTTC
CDR3aa: CASSVTSGRAANEQFF
v_gene: TRBV11-2
abundance: NA
d_gene: TRBD2
j_gene: TRBJ2-1

CDR3nt: TGTGCCAGCAGCTTGACGTCCCAGGGGTCCTATGGCTACACCTTC
CDR3aa: CASSLTSQGSYGYTF
v_gene: TRBV5-6
abundance: NA
d_gene: NA
j_gene: TRBJ1-2

CDR3nt: TGTGCCAGCAGGACAGGGTCTGGAAACACCATATATTTT
CDR3aa: CASRTGSGNTIYF
v_gene: TRBV28
abundance: NA
d_gene: TRBD1
j_gene: TRBJ1-3

CDR3nt: TGTGCCAGTAGCGCAGGGGCCCACACTGAAGCTTTCTTT
CDR3aa: CASSAGAHTEAFF
v_gene: TRBV19
abundance: NA
d_gene: NA
j_gene: TRBJ1-1

CDR3nt: TGTGCCAGCAGCTTAGTCGGGACAGGGTCCCCCTACGAGCAGTACTTC
CDR3aa: CASSLVGTGSPYEQYF
v_gene: TRBV7-2
abundance: NA
d_gene: TRBD1
j_gene: TRBJ2-7

CDR3nt: TGTGCCAGCAGTTCCTCTTTAGCGGGAGTTACAGATACGCAGTATTTT
CDR3aa: CASSSSLAGVTDTQYF
v_gene: TRBV28
abundance: NA
d_gene: TRBD2
j_gene: TRBJ2-3

CDR3nt: TGTGCCAGCAGCCCACCAGGTGCCTATGGCTACACCTTC
CDR3aa: CASSPPGAYGYTF
v_gene: TRBV28
abundance: NA
d_gene: NA
j_gene: TRBJ1-2

CDR3nt: TGTGCCAGCAGTTTAAGGGGAACCGGGACAGGGGCATTCAATCAGCCCCAGCATTTT
CDR3aa: CASSLRGTGTGAFNQPQHF
v_gene: TRBV27
abundance: NA
d_gene: TRBD1
j_gene: TRBJ1-5

CDR3nt: TGTGCCAGCAGCGCTGGGGCAATGAATCAGCCCCAGCATTTT
CDR3aa: CASSAGAMNQPQHF
v_gene: TRBV9
abundance: NA
d_gene: NA
j_gene: TRBJ1-5

CDR3nt: TGCGCCAGCAGCTTCCATCACCCGGATGCGAGCGGGAGAGGTCGACGGTCTGGGGCCAACGTCCTGACTTTC
CDR3aa: CASSFHHPDASGRGRRSGANVLTF
v_gene: TRBV5-1
abundance: NA
d_gene: TRBD2
j_gene: TRBJ2-6

CDR3nt: TGTGCCAGCAGTTTAGCGTTTAGCAATCAGCCCCAGCATTTT
CDR3aa: CASSLAFSNQPQHF
v_gene: TRBV28
abundance: NA
d_gene: NA
j_gene: TRBJ1-5

CDR3nt: TGTGCCAGCAGCCAACGGGGAACGTTCGGGGACGAGCAGTACTTC
CDR3aa: CASSQRGTFGDEQYF
v_gene: TRBV3-1/TRBV3-2
abundance: once
d_gene: NA
j_gene: TRBJ2-7

CDR3nt: TGTGCCAGCAGCTTGGAAGTAGTGTCGTCGGGCTACACCTTC
CDR3aa: CASSLEVVSSGYTF
v_gene: TRBV5-4
abundance: NA
d_gene: NA
j_gene: TRBJ1-2

CDR3nt: TGTGCCAGCAGTGAACAGGGGGATGGCACCGGGGAGCTGTTTTTT
CDR3aa: CASSEQGDGTGELFF
v_gene: TRBV7-3
abundance: NA
d_gene: TRBD1
j_gene: TRBJ2-2

CDR3nt: TGTGCCAGCAAGGGGACAAATAGCAATCAGCCCCAGCATTTT
CDR3aa: CASKGTNSNQPQHF
v_gene: TRBV2
abundance: once
d_gene: NA
j_gene: TRBJ1-5

CDR3nt: TGTGCCAGCAGTGCCGGGACAGCTAATTCACCCCTCCACTTT
CDR3aa: CASSAGTANSPLHF
v_gene: TRBV25-1
abundance: NA
d_gene: TRBD1
j_gene: TRBJ1-6

CDR3nt: TGTGCCAGCAGCTGGGGCTTAACTAGCACAGATACGCAGTATTTT
CDR3aa: CASSWGLTSTDTQYF
v_gene: TRBV7-2
abundance: NA
d_gene: NA
j_gene: TRBJ2-3

CDR3nt: TGCAGTGCTAGTGCCCGGACAGGGGCAGGAAGCAATCAGCCCCAGCATTTT
CDR3aa: CSASARTGAGSNQPQHF
v_gene: TRBV20-1
abundance: NA
d_gene: TRBD1
j_gene: TRBJ1-5

CDR3nt: TGTGCCTGGAGAGCTGAGAACTACGGGGAGCAGTACTTC
CDR3aa: CAWRAENYGEQYF
v_gene: TRBV30
abundance: NA
d_gene: NA
j_gene: TRBJ2-7

CDR3nt: TGTGCCAGCAGCTCGGGGGGGCTTGGAGAGACCCAGTACTTC
CDR3aa: CASSSGGLGETQYF
v_gene: TRBV2
abundance: NA
d_gene: TRBD2
j_gene: TRBJ2-5

CDR3nt: TGTGCCAGCAGCCCAAACAGGGACTATCCTAGGGAGCAGTACTTC
CDR3aa: CASSPNRDYPREQYF
v_gene: TRBV7-2
abundance: few
d_gene: NA
j_gene: TRBJ2-7

CDR3nt: TGTGCCAGCAGTCCCCCTAGACATGAAAAACTGTTTTTT
CDR3aa: CASSPPRHEKLFF
v_gene: TRBV27
abundance: NA
d_gene: NA
j_gene: TRBJ1-4

CDR3nt: TGTGCCAGCGGACAGGCCGCCCAGGGAGAGCAGTACTTC
CDR3aa: CASGQAAQGEQYF
v_gene: TRBV19
abundance: once
d_gene: TRBD1
j_gene: TRBJ2-7

CDR3nt: TGTGCCAGTAGTCCTGCGGACAGGGTCTATGCAACAGATACGCAGTATTTT
CDR3aa: CASSPADRVYATDTQYF
v_gene: TRBV19
abundance: NA
d_gene: TRBD1
j_gene: TRBJ2-3

CDR3nt: TGTGCCAGCAGCTTGGGTGAGCCGAATCAGCCCCAGCATTTT
CDR3aa: CASSLGEPNQPQHF
v_gene: TRBV5-5
abundance: NA
d_gene: NA
j_gene: TRBJ1-5

CDR3nt: TGTGCCAGCAGCGTCCAGGGTACCTCTGCTGGCTACACCTTC
CDR3aa: CASSVQGTSAGYTF
v_gene: TRBV9
abundance: NA
d_gene: NA
j_gene: TRBJ1-2